The entry that follows covers one T cell receptor (beta chain) sequence. The antigen is undetermined. The source of the sample is a study of post-analysis software for immune sequencing data. Notes on the study in general: Same-batch preparations were strongly co-clustered by F measure. The study found TRBV5-6, TRBV5-1 and TRBV20-1 among about five TRBV segments more frequent in patients than controls.

cDNA libraries for TCR beta contained unique molecular identifiers. One entry per CDR3 protein results from TCRdb running MiXCR on the PCR reads. Altogether about 540,000 distinct CDR3 sequences are present, around 31% being singletons, with the ten largest covering 4.5% to 7.5%. Germline loops: CDR1 MDHEN, CDR2 SYDVKM. J gave up 6 bases and V 6 bases, and 12 bases lay outside the gene matches. The CDR3 is 15 residues long. This sequence joins TRBV28 and TRBJ2-3; 7 positions match TRBD1. Sequencing input: blood. The clonotype was recovered from a girl under 18 with multiple sclerosis. Here the CDR3 DNA reads TGTGCCAGCAGCACAAATTTACAGGGGTGGGATACGCAGTATTTT. This translates into CASSTNLQGWDTQYF.